This TCR beta chain was documented in a study of glioma-infiltrating T cells after dendritic cell vaccination. The time point denotes: after dendritic cell vaccination, including at tumor progression/relapse. CDR1 and CDR2 from the germline V gene are SGDLS and YYNGEE. J lost 4 bases, V lost 5 bases, and 13 bases had no gene match. This CDR3 comprises 16 residues. The protocol was immunoSEQ multiplex PCR, while the TCRdb copy is restricted to in-frame clones and leaves out a portion. The table has fewer than 85,000 clones, 80% to 90% seen once; the top ten hold 2% to 2.5%. Material: blood, obtained after dendritic cell vaccination. V usage is TRBV9 and J usage is TRBJ1-2, with 8 bases identical to TRBD1. The receptor was derived from a human donor with glioblastoma. In DNA, the CDR3 is TGTGCCAGCAGAGGCGGGCAGGGGGCCTCCCGCTATGGCTACACCTTC. This translates into CASRGGQGASRYGYTF.